One sample yielded the 31 T cell receptor beta chains listed below, sequenced in a study of T-cell memory formation after mild COVID-19. From the 5' RACE reads, TCRdb called clonotypes with MiXCR, one entry per CDR3 protein. This repertoire shows over 300,000 distinct CDR3 sequences, 20% found once; its top ten account for roughly 23%. Material: PBMCs or a T cell subset sorted from them (not recorded which). Receptor source: a man aged 18 to 29 who had mild COVID-19 (a few samples of this study predate the infection). Cell type and time point are not known.

This clonotype was counted between two and nine times. V and J are TRBV29-1 and TRBJ2-1; 9 bases fit TRBD2. The CDR3 runs to 16 residues. V was clipped by 5 bases and J by 5 bases; unmatched bases: 13. Germline V CDR1 and CDR2: SQVTM, ANQGSEA. CDR3 DNA: TGCAGCGTTTTCGGCGGGGGGGATTCCGCTGACAATGAGCAGTTCTTC. Protein sequence: CSVFGGGDSADNEQFF.

The table lists this clonotype with a few counts. The J gene is TRBJ1-2, the V gene TRBV12-3 or TRBV12-4, with 8 bases aligning to TRBD1. Germline trimming cut 4 bases from V and 6 bases from J; bases unmatched to any gene: 13. This CDR3 has 16 amino acids. The CDR3 loop is CASSSGDGQGRNGYTF. CDR3 in DNA: TGTGCCAGCAGTTCTGGGGATGGACAGGGAAGGAATGGCTACACCTTC.

About this clonotype itself: At one of its ends the junction is not consistent with the germline gene, which may arise from a read error. This rearrangement joins TRBV5-1 to TRBJ1-5; weak D call: TRBD1 (6 bases). Germline CDR1 reads SGHRS; CDR2 reads YFSETQ. This CDR3 has 14 amino acids. The CDR3: CASSAGQPGQPKHF. The CDR3 region has the DNA TGCGCCAGCAGCGCCGGACAGCCTGGACAGCCCAAGCATTTT.

This clonotype was picked up many times. The chain has TRBV7-2 and TRBJ2-5; D is perhaps TRBD1 or TRBD2 (7 bases each). The length of the CDR3 is 14 residues. The V end lost 3 bases, the J end lost 5 bases, and 13 bases lay between the germline ends. Germline loops: CDR1 SGHTA, CDR2 FQGNSA. As DNA, the CDR3 is TGTGCCAGCAGCTTCGGGCAGGGGGGGGAGACCCAGTACTTC. This gives the protein CASSFGQGGETQYF.

The V and J genes are TRBV10-3 and TRBJ2-3; TRBD2 agrees at 9 bases. The CDR3 contains 17 residues. Germline V lookup: CDR1 ENHRY, CDR2 SYGVKD. Losses at the gene ends were 5 bases for V and 1 base for J; bases not matched to a gene: 10. Written as DNA, the CDR3 is TGTGCCATCAGTACAATAGCGGGGGCCCTGGGCACAGATACGCAGTATTTT. Protein sequence: CAISTIAGALGTDTQYF.

This chain links TRBV5-1 with TRBJ2-6; either TRBD1 or TRBD2 may fit D (5 bases each). Germline V lookup: CDR1 SGHRS, CDR2 YFSETQ. This CDR3 is built from 16 residues. The V and J ends lost 0 bases and 4 bases respectively, with 11 bases between them. The CDR3 sequence: CASSLGPGTGANVLTF. Here the CDR3 DNA reads TGCGCCAGCAGCTTGGGTCCCGGGACGGGGGCCAACGTCCTGACTTTC. The full variable domain, with the rest looked up from reference TRBV5-1 and TRBJ2-6, is KAGVTQTPRYLIKTRGQQVTLSCSPISGHRSVSWYQQTPGQGLQFLFEYFSETQRNKGNFPGRFSGRQFSNSRSEMNVSTLELGDSALYLCASSLGPGTGANVLTFGAGSRLTVL.

The V gene is TRBV7-2, the J gene TRBJ2-5; TRBD2 agrees at 15 bases. Losses at the gene ends were 5 bases for V and 5 bases for J; bases not matched to a gene: 9. Germline V gene data show CDR1 as SGHTA and CDR2 as FQGNSA. The CDR3 is made up of 17 amino acids. CDR3 region: CASSLGLAGGPGETQYF. CDR3 nucleotide sequence: TGTGCCAGCAGCCTTGGACTAGCGGGGGGGCCTGGGGAGACCCAGTACTTC.

This clonotype was seen a handful of times. V is TRBV7-9 and J is TRBJ2-2, with D possibly matching TRBD2 (6 bases). The length of the CDR3 is 14 residues. CDR1 is SEHNR and CDR2 is FQNEAQ in the germline V gene (reference sequence). Trimming pared 8 bases from V and 4 bases from J, leaving 14 bases between. The CDR3 sequence is CASPRPGGTGELFF. In nucleotides, the CDR3 is TGTGCCAGCCCCCGGCCCGGGGGCACCGGGGAGCTGTTTTTT.

This clonotype came up once. Germline is not matched at one junction end, which may reflect a read error. CDR3 DNA sequence: TGTGACAGCAGCCAGGGACTAGCGGGCGGGTTCTTC. This gives the protein CDSSQGLAGGFF. V and J are TRBV28 and TRBJ2-1, with TRBD2 identical over 12 bases. CDR1 and CDR2 (germline): MDHEN, SYDVKM. CDR3 size: 12 residues. Complete variable domain (other parts from reference TRBV28 and TRBJ2-1): DVKVTQSSRYLVKRTGEKVFLECVQDMDHENMFWYRQDPGLGLRLIYFSYDVKMKEKGDIPEGYSVSREKKERFSLILESASTNQTSMYLCDSSQGLAGGFFGPGTRLTVL.

V usage is TRBV20-1 and J usage is TRBJ2-7; 7 bases match TRBD1. Germline V gives CDR1 DFQATT, CDR2 SNEGSKA (reference sequence). There are 14 residues in the CDR3. V lost 1 base, J lost 5 bases, and 8 bases stayed unmatched. As DNA, the CDR3 is TGCAGTGCTAGAGCCGGGACAGACAGGGACGAGCAGTACGTC. Its translation: CSARAGTDRDEQYV.

V is TRBV3-1 and J is TRBJ1-1; 7 bases agree with TRBD1. Trimming removed 3 bases from V and 4 bases from J; junction bases left unmatched: 8. Germline CDR1 reads LGHDT; CDR2 reads YNNKEL (reference sequence). This CDR3 comprises 15 residues. CDR3 sequence: CASSQVYRGSTEAFF. As DNA, the CDR3 is TGTGCCAGCAGCCAGGTTTACAGGGGATCCACTGAAGCTTTCTTT.

This clonotype was detected only a few times. V is TRBV20-1 and J is TRBJ2-3; D is uncertain. CDR1 DFQATT and CDR2 SNEGSKA come from the germline V gene (reference sequence). Trimming removed 1 base at V and 8 bases at J, with 13 bases between. CDR3 length equals 13 residues. The CDR3 nucleotides read TGCAGTGCTAGAGGATTTAGGCTAGTTACGCAGTATTTT. Protein: CSARGFRLVTQYF.

The chain is built from TRBV28 and TRBJ2-7; possibly TRBD1 for D (6 bases). The CDR3 length is 14 residues. Germline values: CDR1 MDHEN, CDR2 SYDVKM. Trimming took 5 bases from V and 3 from J, leaving 14 bases between them. DNA of the CDR3: TGTGCCAGCAGTCCAAGACCAGGGGACTACGAGCAGTACGTC. It specifies CASSPRPGDYEQYV.

The CDR3 reads CASRSPGGGRTEAFF. The CDR3 region has the DNA TGTGCCAGCAGGAGCCCCGGCGGGGGAAGGACTGAAGCTTTCTTT. V usage is TRBV7-9 and J usage is TRBJ1-1, with a possible D match to TRBD1 (5 bases). V was shortened by 6 bases and J by 5 bases, with 19 bases between the two germline ends. In germline, CDR1 is SEHNR, CDR2 FQNEAQ (reference sequence). This CDR3 comprises 15 residues.

This chain connects TRBV20-1 to TRBJ2-5, with D perhaps TRBD1 (5 bases). V shed 6 bases and J shed 5 bases, with 10 bases lying between them. The V gene's germline CDR1 is DFQATT and CDR2 SNEGSKA (reference sequence). The CDR3 sequence is 11 residues long. The CDR3 is CSAAPGETQYF. DNA of the CDR3: TGCAGTGCCGCCCCAGGGGAGACCCAGTACTTC.

In its sample, this clonotype was seen a few times. The V call is TRBV7-8, the J call TRBJ2-3, with D possibly matching TRBD2 (6 bases). The CDR3 has 15 residues. V dropped 5 bases and J dropped 7 bases, with 19 bases sitting between them. Germline CDR1 and CDR2: SGHVS and FQNEAQ. CDR3 DNA sequence: TGTGCCAGCAGCCAGACCGGGGGAGCCTCAAATACGCAGTATTTT. Protein product: CASSQTGGASNTQYF.

In this sample, this clonotype turned up once. This sequence joins TRBV7-3 and TRBJ2-3; D is uncertain. V was trimmed by 3 bases and J by 4 bases, leaving 8 bases between them. Germline V lookup: CDR1 SGHTA, CDR2 FQGTGA. The CDR3 is made up of 13 amino acids. The CDR3 nucleotides read TGTGCCAGCAGCTTCTTCGGGTCAGATACGCAGTATTTT. Translation gives CASSFFGSDTQYF.

In its sample, this clonotype was seen a few times. The chain joins TRBV6-6 to TRBJ1-2; D gene unclear. This CDR3 has 15 residues. V was shortened by 7 bases and J by 2 bases, with 17 bases between the two germline ends. In germline, CDR1 is MNHNY, CDR2 SVGAGI (reference sequence). CDR3 residues: CASTLGGSLNYGYTF. The CDR3 DNA reads TGTGCCAGCACCCTCGGAGGCAGTCTGAACTATGGCTACACCTTC.

The J gene is TRBJ2-1, the V gene TRBV12-3 or TRBV12-4; the D is unclear. The CDR3 extends over 10 amino acids. V dropped 3 bases and J dropped 13 bases, with 7 bases sitting between them. The CDR3 bases are TGTGCCAGCAGTTTGTCCAAACAGTTCTTC. It yields the protein CASSLSKQFF.

The chain couples TRBV9 to TRBJ1-1; D unclear. This CDR3 is built from 15 residues. Germline CDR1 is SGDLS and CDR2 is YYNGEE. V was shortened by 0 bases and J by 0 bases, with 9 bases between the two germline ends. DNA of the CDR3: TGTGCCAGCAGCGTAGCTCCAGTCATGAACACTGAAGCTTTCTTT. Its protein product is CASSVAPVMNTEAFF.

Points on this clonotype: This clone may be a read error of a much larger clone one base away. V and J are TRBV7-3 and TRBJ2-7; D is perhaps TRBD2 (5 bases). The germline V gene encodes CDR1 SGHTA and CDR2 FQGTGA. The CDR3 sequence is 15 residues long. The chain's CDR3 is CSSSLRRGPPYEQYF. The CDR3 DNA follows: TGTTCCAGCAGCTTAAGAAGAGGGCCCCCCTACGAGCAGTACTTC.

This chain links TRBV7-3 with TRBJ2-1, with TRBD2 as a possible D gene (6 bases). Trimming removed 4 bases at V and 0 bases at J, with 22 bases between. CDR1 and CDR2 (germline): SGHTA, FQGTGA. The CDR3 consists of 19 residues. The CDR3 sequence: CASSSTGRAGPRSYNEQFF. The DNA for the CDR3 is TGTGCCAGCAGCTCAACCGGCAGGGCGGGGCCCCGCTCCTACAATGAGCAGTTCTTC.

This clonotype came up many times. The V call is TRBV25-1, the J call TRBJ2-7, with 11 nucleotides matching TRBD1. Germline V gene data show CDR1 as MGHDK and CDR2 as SYGVNS. After removal of 6 bases from V and 5 bases from J, the junction contained 9 bases not matched to a gene. The CDR3 contains 15 residues. CDR3: CASSRWTGGYNEQYF. The CDR3 DNA reads as TGTGCCAGCAGCCGCTGGACAGGGGGCTACAACGAGCAGTACTTC.

This clonotype came up a few times. CDR3 region: CASSSRRGAGELFF. Here the CDR3 DNA reads TGTGCCAGCAGCAGCCGGCGGGGCGCCGGGGAGCTGTTTTTT. The chain is built from TRBV12-3 or TRBV12-4 and TRBJ2-2; D possibly corresponds to TRBD2 (6 bases). The CDR3 consists of 14 residues. Trimming took off 6 bases at V and 6 bases at J, with 14 bases between the two ends.

This clonotype was observed at least ten times. This chain uses TRBV7-3 with TRBJ2-5; 8 nucleotides match TRBD2. The CDR3 has 16 residues. Trimming cost V 5 bases and J 0 bases; bases outside gene matches: 8. Looked up from germline, CDR1 is SGHTA and CDR2 is FQGTGA. CDR3 coding DNA: TGTGCCAGCAGCCCGCAAGCGGGGGCGAACCAAGAGACCCAGTACTTC. Its protein is CASSPQAGANQETQYF.

This chain links TRBV15 with TRBJ2-7; 9 nucleotides align to TRBD1. The CDR3 loop spans 13 amino acids. V lost 7 bases and J lost 3; bases outside the gene matches: 4. Germline V gene data show CDR1 as LNHNV and CDR2 as YYDKDF (reference sequence). In DNA form, the CDR3 reads TGTGCCACCACTAGACAGGGGGGCTACGAGCAGTACTTC. Translation: CATTRQGGYEQYF. Full variable domain (rest looked up from reference TRBV15 and TRBJ2-7): DAMVIQNPRYQVTQFGKPVTLSCSQTLNHNVMYWYQQKSSQAPKLLFHYYDKDFNNEADTPDNFQSRRPNTSFCFLDIRSPGLGDTAMYLCATTRQGGYEQYFGPGTRLTVT.

The J gene is TRBJ1-4, the V gene TRBV7-9, with D unclear. From germline, CDR1 is SEHNR and CDR2 FQNEAQ (reference sequence). V lost 5 bases and J 3 bases, leaving 22 bases between the germline ends. The CDR3 contains 18 residues. The CDR3: CASSALILRGRPNEKLFF. CDR3 coding DNA: TGTGCCAGCAGCGCCCTGATCCTTCGAGGACGGCCTAATGAAAAACTGTTTTTT.

The sample holds a few counts of this clonotype. J is TRBJ1-4 and V is TRBV20-1, with 8 bases identical to TRBD1. Looked up from germline, CDR1 is DFQATT and CDR2 is SNEGSKA (reference sequence). CDR3 length: 19 amino acids. Unmatched junction bases numbered 24, after V lost 3 bases and J lost 9 bases. In DNA form, the CDR3 reads TGCAGTGCTAGGGCGGATTCCCCCGGACAGGGAGGTGATCCCCAAAAACTGTTTTTT. Its protein product is CSARADSPGQGGDPQKLFF.

The chain links TRBV11-2 to TRBJ1-6, with TRBD1 as a possible D gene (6 bases). This CDR3 contains 15 residues. V lost 4 bases to trimming and J lost 10 bases, with 17 bases between them. Per germline, CDR1 SGHAT and CDR2 FQNNGV. CDR3 sequence: CASSSRGGGRSPLHF. In DNA form, the CDR3 reads TGTGCCAGCAGCTCCCGAGGGGGGGGGCGATCACCCCTCCACTTT.

This clonotype showed up just a few times. This chain connects TRBV20-1 to TRBJ1-4; D gene ambiguous. CDR1 is DFQATT and CDR2 is SNEGSKA in the germline V gene (reference sequence). The length of the CDR3 is 12 residues. V shed 3 bases and J shed 2 bases, with 4 bases lying between them. Here the CDR3 reads CSASRTNEKLFF. CDR3 nucleotide sequence: TGCAGTGCTAGCCGGACTAATGAAAAACTGTTTTTT.

The chain links TRBV9 to TRBJ1-1; D is uncertain. The CDR3 consists of 14 residues. V was pared by 4 bases and J by 5 bases, with 15 bases between. Germline values: CDR1 SGDLS, CDR2 YYNGEE. In DNA form, the CDR3 reads TGTGCCAGCAGCCCCGTCCGCGAGGGAACTGAAGCTTTCTTT. Protein sequence: CASSPVREGTEAFF.